This is a list of T cell receptor beta chains from one sample in a study of cytomegalovirus exposure and HLA in healthy donors. The table came from immunoSEQ multiplex PCR; TCRdb's copy has only in-frame clones and leaves some out. This sample has approximately 130,000 clones, with more than 80% found just once. Source material: PBMCs. The receptors stem from a woman younger than 45 in good health and CMV-seropositive. Both conserved end residues are part of each CDR3. The order of the fields is D gene, clone size, V gene, J gene, CDR3 DNA, CDR3 protein. D genes are given only for firm matches. Clone sizes are given selectively: once, few, many, or a class where the clone is expanded.

>TRBD1|once|TRBV6-5|TRBJ1-1
TGTGCCAGCAGTTTCGGGACAGGGGGCTCTGAAGCTTTCTTT
CASSFGTGGSEAFF
>NA|NA|TRBV19|TRBJ2-7
TGTGCCAGTAGTAGTCTTGGAGCGAGGCCCGAGCAGTACTTC
CASSSLGARPEQYF
>NA|once|TRBV18|TRBJ2-5
TGTGCCAGCTCACCCGCCCGACACGCCCAAGAGACCCAGTACTTC
CASSPARHAQETQYF
>TRBD1|NA|TRBV5-1|TRBJ1-1
TGCGCCAGCAGCTTCTCCGGGACAGAGAACACTGAAGCTTTCTTT
CASSFSGTENTEAFF
>TRBD1|NA|TRBV7-9|TRBJ1-4
TGTGCCAGCAGCCCCTGGACAGGGGGCAGGATAGTGGAGAAACTGTTTTTT
CASSPWTGGRIVEKLFF
>TRBD1|NA|TRBV5-1|TRBJ1-1
TGCGCCAGCAGTTATCAAGGACAGGACACTGAAGCTTTCTTT
CASSYQGQDTEAFF
>NA|few|TRBV30|TRBJ2-7
TGTGCCTGGAGTTACACAGGGGAGGTTGGCGAGCAGTACTTC
CAWSYTGEVGEQYF
>TRBD2|NA|TRBV5-6|TRBJ2-1
TGTGCCAGCAGCTGGGCCGGGGGGAGGTTCTACAATGAGCAGTTCTTC
CASSWAGGRFYNEQFF
>TRBD2|NA|TRBV7-9|TRBJ2-7
TGTGCCAGCAGCCGGGGGGGACTATACGAGCAGTACTTC
CASSRGGLYEQYF
>NA|NA|TRBV5-6|TRBJ1-6
TGTGCCAGCAGTCTCGCCGGAGGGGCAGGTGGTTCACCCCTCCACTTT
CASSLAGGAGGSPLHF
>TRBD1|NA|TRBV7-8|TRBJ1-1
TGTGCCAGCAGCCTAGTGTCAGGGGGAAGCACTGAAGCTTTCTTT
CASSLVSGGSTEAFF
>NA|NA|TRBV6-6|TRBJ2-1
TGTGCCAGCAGTTACGACAGCTTACCCTACAATGAGCAGTTCTTC
CASSYDSLPYNEQFF
>NA|NA|TRBV5-6|TRBJ1-2
TGTGCCAGCACCTCGGGGGGATACGACGGGCATGGCTACACCTTC
CASTSGGYDGHGYTF
>TRBD1|NA|TRBV29-1|TRBJ2-1
TGCAGCGTGGCGACAGGGAGCTCCTACAATGAGCAGTTCTTC
CSVATGSSYNEQFF
>NA|NA|TRBV28|TRBJ2-3
TGTGCCAGCAGTCCGAGCGGGGACACCACAGATACGCAGTATTTT
CASSPSGDTTDTQYF
>TRBD2|NA|TRBV7-8|TRBJ2-3
TGTGCCAGCAGCTTAGCTAGCGGGGGCACAGATACGCAGTATTTT
CASSLASGGTDTQYF
>TRBD2|NA|TRBV10-3|TRBJ2-3
TGTGCCATCTCGGGACTAGCGATTAGCACAGATACGCAGTATTTT
CAISGLAISTDTQYF
>TRBD1|NA|TRBV19|TRBJ2-4
TGTGCCAGTAGTATAGCCACGGCAGGGACAGGCCAAAACATTCAGTACTTC
CASSIATAGTGQNIQYF
>TRBD1|NA|TRBV7-9|TRBJ1-4
TGTGCCAGCAGCTTAGGACAGGGGCCTAATGAAAAACTGTTTTTT
CASSLGQGPNEKLFF
>TRBD2|few|TRBV5-1|TRBJ2-5
TGCGCCAGCAGCTTGCAGGTTAGCGGGGAACAAGAGACCCAGTACTTC
CASSLQVSGEQETQYF
>TRBD1|NA|TRBV6-6|TRBJ1-5
TGTGCCAGCAGAGGGACAGGGGCACAGCCCCAGCATTTT
CASRGTGAQPQHF
>NA|NA|TRBV29-1|TRBJ1-1
TGCAGCGTTGAGCTCGGTCTGAACACTGAAGCTTTCTTT
CSVELGLNTEAFF
>NA|few|TRBV27|TRBJ2-7
TGTGCCAGCAGTAGGGGGCTAGCGGGCCCTTACGAGCAGTACTTC
CASSRGLAGPYEQYF
>TRBD2|NA|TRBV18|TRBJ2-2
TGTGCCAGCTCACCAAATAGCGGGGGATTCACCGGGGAGCTGTTTTTT
CASSPNSGGFTGELFF